This T cell receptor beta chain was documented in a study of neurological immune-mediated disorders. The cDNA was produced through 5'RACE with 10-nucleotide random UMIs. TCRdb re-analysed the 5' RACE reads in MiXCR, keeping a single row per CDR3 protein. The table has 85,000 to 100,000 distinct CDR3 sequences, roughly 3.5% seen once. The CDR3 runs to 14 residues. Trimming took 5 bases from V and 4 from J; bases not matched to a gene: 6. Germline V gene lookup returns CDR1 SNHLY and CDR2 FYNNEI. This clonotype was counted ten times or more. Sequencing input: PBMCs. This receptor was obtained from a woman younger than 35 with multiple sclerosis. V usage is TRBV2 and J usage is TRBJ2-7, with 9 bases identical to TRBD1. The CDR3 region is CASSRTGDFYEQYF. As DNA, the CDR3 is TGTGCCAGCAGTAGGACAGGGGACTTTTACGAGCAGTACTTC.